Given below is one TCR beta chain in context. What it binds is unknown. The data derive from a study of T cell repertoires and HLA-DP antigens. As for the study in general: Donor ages ranged from 18-to-29 to 60-to-69; a couple of men, one woman.

Per germline, CDR1 SQVTM and CDR2 ANQGSEA. The V and J ends lost 4 bases and 5 bases respectively, with 11 bases between them. CDR3 length: 12 residues. Each pre-culture CD4+ sample aimed for fewer than 250,000 T cell genomes at deep resolution. Method: immunoSEQ multiplex PCR; TCRdb's copy keeps in-frame clones and lacks some. The sample holds about 110,000 clones, approximately 92% seen once. Regarding the study as a whole: Clones undetected before culture averaged about 33% against one allele and around 50% against the other.

The sequence was collected from a woman between 18 and 30 years old in good health and CMV-seronegative. What was sequenced was CD4+ T cells from PBMCs. The J gene is TRBJ2-5, the V gene TRBV29-1; the D is unclear. The CDR3 is CSVVYGQETQYF. Written as DNA, the CDR3 is TGCAGCGTTGTTTACGGGCAGGAGACCCAGTACTTC.